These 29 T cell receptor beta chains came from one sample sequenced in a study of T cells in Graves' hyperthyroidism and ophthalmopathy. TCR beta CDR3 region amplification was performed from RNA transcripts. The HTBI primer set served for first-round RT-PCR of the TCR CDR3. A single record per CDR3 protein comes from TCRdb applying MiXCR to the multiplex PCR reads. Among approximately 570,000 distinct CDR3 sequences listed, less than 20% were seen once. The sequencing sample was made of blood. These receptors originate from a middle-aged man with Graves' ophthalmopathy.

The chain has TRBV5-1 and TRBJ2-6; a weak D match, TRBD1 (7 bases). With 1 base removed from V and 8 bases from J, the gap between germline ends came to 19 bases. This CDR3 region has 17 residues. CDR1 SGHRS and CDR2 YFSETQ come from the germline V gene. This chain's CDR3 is CASSLFGGLGGSNVLTF. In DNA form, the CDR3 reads TGCGCCAGCAGCTTGTTCGGGGGATTAGGGGGCTCCAACGTCCTGACTTTC. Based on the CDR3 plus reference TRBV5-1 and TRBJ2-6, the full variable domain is KAGVTQTPRYLIKTRGQQVTLSCSPISGHRSVSWYQQTPGQGLQFLFEYFSETQRNKGNFPGRFSGRQFSNSRSEMNVSTLELGDSALYLCASSLFGGLGGSNVLTFGAGSRLTVL.

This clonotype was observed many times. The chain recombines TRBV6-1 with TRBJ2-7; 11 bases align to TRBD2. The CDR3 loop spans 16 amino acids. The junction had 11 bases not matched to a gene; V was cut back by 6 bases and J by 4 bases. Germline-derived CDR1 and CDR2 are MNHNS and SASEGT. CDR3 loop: CASRGYGGTSGYEQYF. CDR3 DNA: TGTGCCAGCAGGGGCTACGGGGGGACTAGCGGATACGAGCAGTACTTC.

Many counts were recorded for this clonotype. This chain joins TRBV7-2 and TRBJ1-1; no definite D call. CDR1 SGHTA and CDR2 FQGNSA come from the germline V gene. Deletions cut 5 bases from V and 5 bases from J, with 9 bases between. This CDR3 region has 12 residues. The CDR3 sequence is CASSPSATEAFF. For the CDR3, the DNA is TGTGCCAGCAGCCCTTCCGCGACTGAAGCTTTCTTT.

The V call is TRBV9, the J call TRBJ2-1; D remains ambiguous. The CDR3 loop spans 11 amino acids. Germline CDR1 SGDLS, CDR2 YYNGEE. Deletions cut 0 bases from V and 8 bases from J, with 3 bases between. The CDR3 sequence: CASSVAHEQFF. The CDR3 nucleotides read TGTGCCAGCAGCGTAGCCCATGAGCAGTTCTTC.

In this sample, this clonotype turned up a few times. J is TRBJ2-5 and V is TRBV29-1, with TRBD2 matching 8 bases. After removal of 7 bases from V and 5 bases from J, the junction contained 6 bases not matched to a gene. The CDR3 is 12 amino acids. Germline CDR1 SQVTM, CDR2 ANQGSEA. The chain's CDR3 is CSARGGGETQYF. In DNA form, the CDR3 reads TGCAGCGCCCGGGGGGGGGGGGAGACCCAGTACTTC.

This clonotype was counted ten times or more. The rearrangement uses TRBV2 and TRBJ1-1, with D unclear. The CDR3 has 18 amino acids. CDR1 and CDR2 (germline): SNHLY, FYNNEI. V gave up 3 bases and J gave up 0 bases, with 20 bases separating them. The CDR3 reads CASSDRGSIKHMNTEAFF. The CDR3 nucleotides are TGTGCCAGCAGTGACCGTGGAAGCATCAAGCACATGAACACTGAAGCTTTCTTT.

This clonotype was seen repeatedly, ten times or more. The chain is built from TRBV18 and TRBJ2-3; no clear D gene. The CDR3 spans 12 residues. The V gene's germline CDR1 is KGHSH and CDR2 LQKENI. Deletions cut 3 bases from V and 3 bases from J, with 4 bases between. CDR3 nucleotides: TGTGCCAGCTCACCTCCGACAGATACGCAGTATTTT. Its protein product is CASSPPTDTQYF.

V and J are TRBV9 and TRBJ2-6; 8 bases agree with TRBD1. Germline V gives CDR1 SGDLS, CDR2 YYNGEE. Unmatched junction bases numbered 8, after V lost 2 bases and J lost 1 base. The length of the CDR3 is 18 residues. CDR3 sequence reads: CASSVREGTGSGANVLTF. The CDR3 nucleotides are TGTGCCAGCAGCGTGCGAGAAGGGACAGGATCTGGGGCCAACGTCCTGACTTTC.

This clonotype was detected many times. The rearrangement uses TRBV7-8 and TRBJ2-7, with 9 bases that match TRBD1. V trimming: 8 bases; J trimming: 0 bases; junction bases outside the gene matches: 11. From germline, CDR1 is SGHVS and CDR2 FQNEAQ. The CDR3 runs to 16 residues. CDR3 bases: TGTGCCAGCCGCCGCCACGGGACAGGGAGCTCCTACGAGCAGTACTTC. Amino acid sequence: CASRRHGTGSSYEQYF.

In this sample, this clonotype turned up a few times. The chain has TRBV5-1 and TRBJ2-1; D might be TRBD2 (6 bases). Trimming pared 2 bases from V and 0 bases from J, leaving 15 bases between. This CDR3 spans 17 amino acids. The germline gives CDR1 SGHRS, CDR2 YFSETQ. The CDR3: CASSLAGIRVSYNEQFF. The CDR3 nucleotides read TGCGCCAGCAGCTTAGCGGGCATAAGGGTCTCCTACAATGAGCAGTTCTTC. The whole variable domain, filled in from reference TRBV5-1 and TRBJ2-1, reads KAGVTQTPRYLIKTRGQQVTLSCSPISGHRSVSWYQQTPGQGLQFLFEYFSETQRNKGNFPGRFSGRQFSNSRSEMNVSTLELGDSALYLCASSLAGIRVSYNEQFFGPGTRLTVL.

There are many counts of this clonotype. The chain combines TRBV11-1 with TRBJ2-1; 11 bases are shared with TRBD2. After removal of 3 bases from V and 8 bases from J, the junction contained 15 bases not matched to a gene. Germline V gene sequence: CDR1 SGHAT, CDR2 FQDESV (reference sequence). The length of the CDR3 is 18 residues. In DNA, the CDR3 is TGTGCCAGCAGCTTGGGGTGGCTAGCGGGAGGAGGGAGGGATGAGCAGTTCTTC. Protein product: CASSLGWLAGGGRDEQFF. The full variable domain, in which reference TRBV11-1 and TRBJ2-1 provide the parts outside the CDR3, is EAEVAQSPRYKITEKSQAVAFWCDPISGHATLYWYRQILGQGPELLVQFQDESVVDDSQLPKDRFSAERLKGVDSTLKIQPAELGDSAMYLCASSLGWLAGGGRDEQFFGPGTRLTVL.

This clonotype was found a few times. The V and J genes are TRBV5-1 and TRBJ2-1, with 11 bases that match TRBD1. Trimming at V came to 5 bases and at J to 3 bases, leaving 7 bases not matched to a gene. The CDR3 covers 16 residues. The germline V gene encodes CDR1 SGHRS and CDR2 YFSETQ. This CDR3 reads CASSYTGTGGYNEQFF. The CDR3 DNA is TGCGCCAGCAGTTATACCGGGACAGGGGGCTACAATGAGCAGTTCTTC.

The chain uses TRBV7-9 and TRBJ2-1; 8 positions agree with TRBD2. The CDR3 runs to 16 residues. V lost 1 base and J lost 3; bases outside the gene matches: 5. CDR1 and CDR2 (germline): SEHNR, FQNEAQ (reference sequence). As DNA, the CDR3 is TGTGCCAGCAGCTTAGGGCGGGAGGCCGTCTACAATGAGCAGTTCTTC. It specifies CASSLGREAVYNEQFF.

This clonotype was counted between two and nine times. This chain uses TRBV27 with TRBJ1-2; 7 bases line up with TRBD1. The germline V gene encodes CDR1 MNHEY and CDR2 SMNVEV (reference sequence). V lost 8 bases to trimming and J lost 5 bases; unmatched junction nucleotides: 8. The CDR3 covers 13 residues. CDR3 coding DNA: TGTGCCAGCTGGGGGGGACAGACGTATGGCTACACCTTC. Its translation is CASWGGQTYGYTF.

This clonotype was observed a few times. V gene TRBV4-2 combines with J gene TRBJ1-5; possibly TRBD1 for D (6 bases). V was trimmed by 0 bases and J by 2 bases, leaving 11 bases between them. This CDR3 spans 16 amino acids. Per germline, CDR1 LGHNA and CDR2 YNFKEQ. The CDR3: CASSQDRRQGNQPQHF. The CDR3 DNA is TGTGCCAGCAGCCAAGATAGGAGACAGGGCAATCAGCCCCAGCATTTT.

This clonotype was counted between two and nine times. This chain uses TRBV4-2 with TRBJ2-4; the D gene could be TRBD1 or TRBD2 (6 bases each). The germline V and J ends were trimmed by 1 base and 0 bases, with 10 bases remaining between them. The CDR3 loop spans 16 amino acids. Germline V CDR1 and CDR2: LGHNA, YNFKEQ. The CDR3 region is CASSQGRGLAKNIQYF. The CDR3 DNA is TGTGCCAGCAGCCAAGGCAGGGGACTAGCCAAAAACATTCAGTACTTC.

CDR3 nucleotides: TGTGCCAGCAGTTCCCTCGGGGGGAGGGAGGGTGAAAAACTGTTTTTT. The encoded protein is CASSSLGGREGEKLFF. The V call is TRBV6-9, the J call TRBJ1-4; tentative D call: TRBD1 (5 bases). This CDR3 is built from 16 residues. Germline V gene data show CDR1 as MNHGY and CDR2 as SVAAGI. Trimming pared 4 bases from V and 7 bases from J, leaving 19 bases between.

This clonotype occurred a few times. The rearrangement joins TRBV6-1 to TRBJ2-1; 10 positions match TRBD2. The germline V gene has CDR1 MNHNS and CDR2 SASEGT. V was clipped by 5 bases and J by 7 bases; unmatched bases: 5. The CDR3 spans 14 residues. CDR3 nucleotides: TGTGCCAGCAGTCAACCTAGCGGGAGAAATGAGCAGTTCTTC. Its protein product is CASSQPSGRNEQFF.

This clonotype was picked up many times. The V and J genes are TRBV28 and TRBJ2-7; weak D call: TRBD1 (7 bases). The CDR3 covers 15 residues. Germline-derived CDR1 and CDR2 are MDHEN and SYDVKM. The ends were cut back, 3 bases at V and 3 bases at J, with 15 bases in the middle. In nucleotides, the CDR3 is TGTGCCAGCAGTTTCCTAGGACAGGACTACTACGAGCAGTACTTC. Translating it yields CASSFLGQDYYEQYF.

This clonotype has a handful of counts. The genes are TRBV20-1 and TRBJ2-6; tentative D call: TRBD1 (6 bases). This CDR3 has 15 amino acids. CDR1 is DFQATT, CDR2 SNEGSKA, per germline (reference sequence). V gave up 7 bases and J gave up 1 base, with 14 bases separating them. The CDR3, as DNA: TGCAGTGTGAGCCCAGGGGATTCTGGGGCCAACGTCCTGACTTTC. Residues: CSVSPGDSGANVLTF.

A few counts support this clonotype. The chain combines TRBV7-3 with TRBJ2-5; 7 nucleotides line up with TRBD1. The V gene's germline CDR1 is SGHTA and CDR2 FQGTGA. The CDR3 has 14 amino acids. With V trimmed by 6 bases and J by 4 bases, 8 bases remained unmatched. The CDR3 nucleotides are TGTGCCAGCAGTTCCGGGACAGCCTCAGAGACCCAGTACTTC. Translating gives CASSSGTASETQYF.

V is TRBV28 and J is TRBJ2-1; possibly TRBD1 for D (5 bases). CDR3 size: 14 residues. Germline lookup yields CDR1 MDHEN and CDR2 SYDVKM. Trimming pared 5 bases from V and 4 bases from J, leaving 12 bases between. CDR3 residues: CASSIDSGYNEQFF. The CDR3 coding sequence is TGTGCCAGCAGTATAGACAGTGGTTACAATGAGCAGTTCTTC. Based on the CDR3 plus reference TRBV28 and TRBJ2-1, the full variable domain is DVKVTQSSRYLVKRTGEKVFLECVQDMDHENMFWYRQDPGLGLRLIYFSYDVKMKEKGDIPEGYSVSREKKERFSLILESASTNQTSMYLCASSIDSGYNEQFFGPGTRLTVL.

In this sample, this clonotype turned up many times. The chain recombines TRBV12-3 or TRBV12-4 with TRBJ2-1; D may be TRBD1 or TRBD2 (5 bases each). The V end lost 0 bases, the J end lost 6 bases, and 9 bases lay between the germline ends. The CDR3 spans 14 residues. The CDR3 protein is CASSLARGRNEQFF. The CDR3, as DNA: TGTGCCAGCAGTTTAGCCCGGGGCCGCAATGAGCAGTTCTTC.

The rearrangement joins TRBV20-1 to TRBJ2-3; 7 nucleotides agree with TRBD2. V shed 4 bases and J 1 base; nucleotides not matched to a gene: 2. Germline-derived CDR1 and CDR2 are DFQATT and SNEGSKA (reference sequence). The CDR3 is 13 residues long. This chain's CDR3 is CSAMAGGTDTQYF. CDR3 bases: TGCAGTGCTATGGCGGGAGGCACAGATACGCAGTATTTT.

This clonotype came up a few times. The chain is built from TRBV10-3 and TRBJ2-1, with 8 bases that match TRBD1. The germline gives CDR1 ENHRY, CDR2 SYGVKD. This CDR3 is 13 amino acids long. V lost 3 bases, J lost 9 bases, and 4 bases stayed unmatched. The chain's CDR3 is CAISDPRGREQFF. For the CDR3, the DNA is TGTGCCATCAGTGACCCCAGGGGGCGTGAGCAGTTCTTC.

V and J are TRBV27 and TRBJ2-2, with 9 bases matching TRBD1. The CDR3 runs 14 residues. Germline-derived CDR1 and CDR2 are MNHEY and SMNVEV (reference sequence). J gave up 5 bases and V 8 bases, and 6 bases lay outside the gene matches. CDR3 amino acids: CASRTGQGTGELFF. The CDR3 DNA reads TGTGCCAGCCGAACGGGACAGGGTACCGGGGAGCTGTTTTTT.

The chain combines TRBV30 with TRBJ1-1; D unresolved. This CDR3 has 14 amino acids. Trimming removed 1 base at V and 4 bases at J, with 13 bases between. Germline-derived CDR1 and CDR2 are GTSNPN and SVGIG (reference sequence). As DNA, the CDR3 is TGTGCCTGGAGTGGGGGTGCCCGGTCCACTGAAGCTTTCTTT. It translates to CAWSGGARSTEAFF.

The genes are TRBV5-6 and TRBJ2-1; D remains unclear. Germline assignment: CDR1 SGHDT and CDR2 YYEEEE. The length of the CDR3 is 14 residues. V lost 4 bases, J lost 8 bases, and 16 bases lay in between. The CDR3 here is CASSLRAGPHEQFF. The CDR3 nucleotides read TGTGCCAGCAGCCTCCGGGCAGGACCCCATGAGCAGTTCTTC.

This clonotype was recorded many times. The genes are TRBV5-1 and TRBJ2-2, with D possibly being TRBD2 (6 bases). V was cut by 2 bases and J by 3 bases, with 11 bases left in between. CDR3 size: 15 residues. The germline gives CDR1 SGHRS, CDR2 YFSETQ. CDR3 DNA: TGCGCCAGCAGCTTTGAGCTAGCGTACACCGGGGAGCTGTTTTTT. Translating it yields CASSFELAYTGELFF.